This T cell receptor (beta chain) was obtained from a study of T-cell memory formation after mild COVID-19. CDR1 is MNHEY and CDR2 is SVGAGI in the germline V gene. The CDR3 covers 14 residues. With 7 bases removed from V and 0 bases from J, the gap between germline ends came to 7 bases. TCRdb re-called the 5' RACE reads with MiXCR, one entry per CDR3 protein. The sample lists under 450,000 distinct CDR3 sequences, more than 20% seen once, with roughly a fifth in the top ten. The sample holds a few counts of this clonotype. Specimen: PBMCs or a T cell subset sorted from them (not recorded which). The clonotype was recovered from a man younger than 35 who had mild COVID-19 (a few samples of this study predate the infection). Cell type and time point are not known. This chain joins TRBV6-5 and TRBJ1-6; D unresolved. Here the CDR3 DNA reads TGTGCCAGCAAAAACAGCTCCTATAATTCACCCCTCCACTTT. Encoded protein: CASKNSSYNSPLHF.